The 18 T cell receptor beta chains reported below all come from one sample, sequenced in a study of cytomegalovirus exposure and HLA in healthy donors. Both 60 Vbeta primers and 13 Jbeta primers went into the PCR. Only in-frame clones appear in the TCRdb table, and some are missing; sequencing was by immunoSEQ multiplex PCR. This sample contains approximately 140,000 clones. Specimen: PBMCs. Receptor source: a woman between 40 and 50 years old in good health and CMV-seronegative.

The CDR3 loop is CASSPRQGLYEQYF. CDR3 nucleotide sequence: TGTGCCAGCAGCCCTCGACAGGGTTTGTACGAGCAGTACTTC. The V call is TRBV9, the J call TRBJ2-7; 7 bases line up with TRBD1. Germline values: CDR1 SGDLS, CDR2 YYNGEE. The junction had 8 bases not matched to a gene; V was cut back by 4 bases and J by 4 bases. This CDR3 is built from 14 residues.

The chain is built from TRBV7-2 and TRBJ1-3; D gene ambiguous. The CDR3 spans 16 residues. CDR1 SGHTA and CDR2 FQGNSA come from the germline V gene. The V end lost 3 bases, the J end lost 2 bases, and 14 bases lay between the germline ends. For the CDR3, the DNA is TGTGCCAGCAGCTTGGGCAGGTCTACGGCTGGAAACACCATATATTTT. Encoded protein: CASSLGRSTAGNTIYF.

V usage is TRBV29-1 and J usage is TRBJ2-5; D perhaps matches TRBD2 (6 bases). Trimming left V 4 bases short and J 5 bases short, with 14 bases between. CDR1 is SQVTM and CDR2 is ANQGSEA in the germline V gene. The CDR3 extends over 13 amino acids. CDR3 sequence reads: CSVVGGEGETQYF. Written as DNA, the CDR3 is TGCAGCGTTGTGGGGGGAGAGGGGGAGACCCAGTACTTC.

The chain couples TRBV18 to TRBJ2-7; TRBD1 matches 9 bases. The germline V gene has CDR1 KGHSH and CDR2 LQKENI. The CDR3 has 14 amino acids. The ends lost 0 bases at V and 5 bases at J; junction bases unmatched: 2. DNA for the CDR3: TGTGCCAGCTCACCACCGGGACAGGGCAACGAGCAGTACTTC. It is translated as CASSPPGQGNEQYF.

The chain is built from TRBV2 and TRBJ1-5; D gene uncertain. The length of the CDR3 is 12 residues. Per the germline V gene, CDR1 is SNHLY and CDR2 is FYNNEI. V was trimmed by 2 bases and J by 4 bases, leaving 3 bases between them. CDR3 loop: CASSEPNQPQHF. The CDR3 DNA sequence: TGTGCCAGCAGTGAACCGAATCAGCCCCAGCATTTT.

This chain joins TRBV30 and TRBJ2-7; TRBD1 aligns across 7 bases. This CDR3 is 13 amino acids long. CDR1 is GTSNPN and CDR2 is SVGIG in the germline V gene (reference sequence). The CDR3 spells CALRGRASYEQYV. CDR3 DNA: TGTGCTCTGAGGGGGCGCGCCTCCTACGAGCAGTACGTC.

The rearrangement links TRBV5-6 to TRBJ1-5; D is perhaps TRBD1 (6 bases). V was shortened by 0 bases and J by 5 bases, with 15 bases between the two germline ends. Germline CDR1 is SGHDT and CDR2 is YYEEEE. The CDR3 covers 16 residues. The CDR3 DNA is TGTGCCAGCAGCTTGGGCAGAGGGACACAAGATCAGCCCCAGCATTTT. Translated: CASSLGRGTQDQPQHF.

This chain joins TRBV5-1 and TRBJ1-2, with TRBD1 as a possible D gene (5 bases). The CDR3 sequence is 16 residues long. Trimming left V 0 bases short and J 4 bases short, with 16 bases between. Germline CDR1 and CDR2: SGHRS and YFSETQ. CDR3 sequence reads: CASSLAGQGVTYGYTF. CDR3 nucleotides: TGCGCCAGCAGCTTGGCCGGACAAGGGGTTACCTATGGCTACACCTTC.

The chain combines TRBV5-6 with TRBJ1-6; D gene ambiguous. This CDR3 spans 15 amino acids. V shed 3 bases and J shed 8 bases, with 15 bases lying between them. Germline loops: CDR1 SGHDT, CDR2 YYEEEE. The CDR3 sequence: CASSWATVFYSPLHF. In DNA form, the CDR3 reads TGTGCCAGCAGCTGGGCGACCGTGTTTTATTCACCCCTCCACTTT.

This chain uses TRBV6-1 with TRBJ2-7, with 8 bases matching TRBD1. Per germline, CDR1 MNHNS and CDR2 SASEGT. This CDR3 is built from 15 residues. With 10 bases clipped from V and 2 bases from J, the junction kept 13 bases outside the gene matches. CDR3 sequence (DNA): TGTGCCACCGCGAGACAGGGGACCTACACCTACGAGCAGTACTTC. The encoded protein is CATARQGTYTYEQYF.

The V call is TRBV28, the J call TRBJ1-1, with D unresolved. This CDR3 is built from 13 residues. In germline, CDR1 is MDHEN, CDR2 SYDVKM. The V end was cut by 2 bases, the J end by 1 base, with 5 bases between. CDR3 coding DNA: TGTGCCAGCAGTTTACAGGAGAACACTGAAGCTTTCTTT. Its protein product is CASSLQENTEAFF.

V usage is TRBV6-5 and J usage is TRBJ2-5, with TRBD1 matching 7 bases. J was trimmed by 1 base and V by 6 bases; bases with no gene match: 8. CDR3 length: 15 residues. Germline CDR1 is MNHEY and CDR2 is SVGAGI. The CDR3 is CASSFTGTVQETQYF. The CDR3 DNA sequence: TGTGCCAGCAGCTTTACTGGGACAGTCCAAGAGACCCAGTACTTC.

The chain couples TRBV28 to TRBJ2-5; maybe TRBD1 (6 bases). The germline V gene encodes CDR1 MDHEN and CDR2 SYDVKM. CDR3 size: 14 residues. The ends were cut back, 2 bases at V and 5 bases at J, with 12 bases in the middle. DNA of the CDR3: TGTGCCAGCAGTTTACCCAGGGGCTGGGAGACCCAGTACTTC. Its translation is CASSLPRGWETQYF. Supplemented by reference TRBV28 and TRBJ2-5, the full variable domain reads DVKVTQSSRYLVKRTGEKVFLECVQDMDHENMFWYRQDPGLGLRLIYFSYDVKMKEKGDIPEGYSVSREKKERFSLILESASTNQTSMYLCASSLPRGWETQYFGPGTRLLVL.

CDR3 coding DNA: TGTGCCAGCAGTTTTGGGACAGACCAAGAGACCCAGTACTTC. Encoded protein: CASSFGTDQETQYF. The chain carries TRBV28 and TRBJ2-5, with 7 positions matching TRBD1. The CDR3 totals 14 residues. The J segment lost 0 bases and the V segment lost 3 bases, leaving 1 base of the junction unmatched. Germline V gene lookup returns CDR1 MDHEN and CDR2 SYDVKM.

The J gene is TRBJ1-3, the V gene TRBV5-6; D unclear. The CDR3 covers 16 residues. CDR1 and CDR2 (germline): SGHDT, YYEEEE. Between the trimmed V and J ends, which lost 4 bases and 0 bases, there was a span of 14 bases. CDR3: CASSLVDYDSGNTIYF. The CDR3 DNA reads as TGTGCCAGCAGCCTGGTGGACTACGACTCTGGAAACACCATATATTTT. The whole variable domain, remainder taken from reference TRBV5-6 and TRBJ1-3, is DAGVTQSPTHLIKTRGQQVTLRCSPKSGHDTVSWYQQALGQGPQFIFQYYEEEERQRGNFPDRFSGHQFPNYSSELNVNALLLGDSALYLCASSLVDYDSGNTIYFGEGSWLTVV.

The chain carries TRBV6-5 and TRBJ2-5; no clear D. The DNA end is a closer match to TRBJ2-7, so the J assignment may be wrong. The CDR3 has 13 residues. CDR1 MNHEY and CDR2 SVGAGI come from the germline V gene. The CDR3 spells CASSYSAPYEQYF. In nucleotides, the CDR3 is TGTGCCAGCAGTTACTCAGCCCCCTACGAGCAGTACTTC.

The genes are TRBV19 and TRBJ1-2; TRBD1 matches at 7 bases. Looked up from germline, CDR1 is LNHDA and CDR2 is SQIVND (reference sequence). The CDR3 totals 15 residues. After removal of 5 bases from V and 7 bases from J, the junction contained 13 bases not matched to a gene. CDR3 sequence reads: CASSPRQGPPPGYTF. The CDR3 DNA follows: TGTGCCAGTAGTCCGCGACAGGGACCACCCCCTGGCTACACCTTC.

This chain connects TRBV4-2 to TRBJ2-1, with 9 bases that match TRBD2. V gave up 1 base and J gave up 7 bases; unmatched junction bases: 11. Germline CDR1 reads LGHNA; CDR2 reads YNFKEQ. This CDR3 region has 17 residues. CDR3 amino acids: CASSQALKAGGFNEQFF. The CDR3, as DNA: TGTGCCAGCAGCCAAGCCCTGAAAGCGGGGGGATTTAATGAGCAGTTCTTC.